A selection of T cell receptor beta chains follows, all from one sample in a study of Graves' ophthalmopathy and Graves' hyperthyroidism. TCRdb ran MiXCR on the multiplex PCR reads and lists one entry per CDR3 protein. The sample gives approximately 1.2 million distinct CDR3 sequences, about 40% of which show up once; roughly 10% is in the top ten. What was sequenced was peripheral blood or thyroid tissue (not recorded which). These receptors were obtained from an adult man with Graves' hyperthyroidism. CDR3s include the opening cysteine and the closing phenylalanine or tryptophan. D genes are given only for firm matches. Size values are once, few and many counts, or a class for expanded clones, and some rows have none.

TRBD2,TRBV27,TRBJ2-7,few,CASSAYRTSATYEQYF,TGTGCCAGCAGTGCCTACAGGACTAGCGCTACCTACGAGCAGTACTTC
TRBD1,TRBV2,TRBJ2-2,NA,CASCRDSNTGELFF,TGTGCCAGCTGTCGGGACAGTAACACCGGGGAGCTGTTTTTT
TRBD1,TRBV2,TRBJ1-2,many,CASRGQGGNYGYTF,TGTGCCAGCAGGGGACAGGGAGGGAACTATGGCTACACCTTC
NA,TRBV14,TRBJ2-2,NA,CASSLSSLAGELFF,TGTGCCAGCAGCCTCTCTAGTCTCGCCGGGGAGCTGTTTTTT
NA,TRBV4-1,TRBJ2-6,NA,CASSQEDGTLYSGANVLTF,TGCGCCAGCAGCCAAGAGGATGGGACATTGTACTCTGGGGCCAACGTCCTGACTTTC
NA,TRBV11-2,TRBJ1-6,many,CASSLGENSPLHF,TGTGCCAGCAGCTTGGGGGAAAATTCACCCCTCCACTTT
TRBD2,TRBV7-2,TRBJ2-5,NA,CASTPGLAGETQYF,TGTGCCAGCACCCCCGGACTAGCTGGAGAGACCCAGTACTTC
NA,TRBV29-1,TRBJ1-5,NA,CSVEGGGQNQPQHF,TGCAGCGTTGAAGGGGGAGGCCAAAATCAGCCCCAGCATTTT
NA,TRBV30,TRBJ1-1,NA,CAWMRGNTEAFF,TGTGCCTGGATGAGGGGGAACACTGAAGCTTTCTTT
NA,TRBV7-8,TRBJ1-5,NA,CASSPGGGGSANQPQHF,TGTGCCAGCAGCCCGGGGGGGGGGGGGAGCGCAAATCAGCCCCAGCATTTT
TRBD1,TRBV7-8,TRBJ1-2,once,CASSWTGWDGYTF,TGTGCCAGCAGCTGGACAGGGTGGGATGGCTACACCTTC
TRBD1,TRBV5-8,TRBJ1-5,few,CASSLVQGDSNQPQHF,TGTGCCAGCAGCTTGGTACAGGGGGATAGCAATCAGCCCCAGCATTTT
NA,TRBV7-8,TRBJ2-2,NA,CASSSLYSGRTGELFF,TGTGCCAGCAGTTCACTCTATAGCGGACGCACCGGGGAGCTGTTTTTT
NA,TRBV7-9,TRBJ1-3,few,CASSFVGSSGNTIYF,TGTGCCAGCAGCTTCGTGGGGTCCTCTGGAAACACCATATATTTT
NA,TRBV7-2,TRBJ1-6,NA,CASSDTLGNSPLHF,TGTGCCAGCAGCGACACATTGGGTAATTCACCCCTCCACTTT
NA,TRBV30,TRBJ1-1,NA,CVWSSLTTDTEAFF,TGTGTCTGGTCGTCCTTAACCACGGACACTGAAGCTTTCTTT
TRBD1,TRBV5-1,TRBJ2-5,NA,CASRPRGQVRETQYF,TGCGCCAGCAGACCTCGGGGACAGGTGAGGGAGACCCAGTACTTC
NA,TRBV9,TRBJ1-5,many,CATSRWLLDGPRSNQPQHF,TGTGCCACCTCCCGCTGGCTCTTGGACGGGCCAAGGAGCAATCAGCCCCAGCATTTT
NA,TRBV12-3/TRBV12-4,TRBJ2-5,many,CASSPRLVRGQETQYF,TGTGCCAGCAGCCCTCGTCTTGTCAGGGGTCAAGAGACCCAGTACTTC
NA,TRBV20-1,TRBJ2-2,many,CSARPQNTGELFF,TGCAGTGCTAGACCACAGAACACCGGGGAGCTGTTTTTT
NA,TRBV10-3,TRBJ2-5,NA,CAISSIQETQYF,TGTGCCATCAGCAGTATACAAGAGACCCAGTACTTC
NA,TRBV4-2,TRBJ1-6,NA,CASSNWGLNSPLHF,TGTGCCAGCAGCAACTGGGGGTTGAACTCACCCCTCCACTTT
NA,TRBV9,TRBJ1-3,many,CASSDGRSLGNTIYF,TGTGCCAGCAGCGATGGACGCAGCCTTGGGAACACCATATATTTT
TRBD1,TRBV24-1,TRBJ1-5,many,CATSESKTGRHQPQHF,TGTGCCACCAGTGAATCAAAGACAGGGAGGCATCAGCCCCAGCATTTT
NA,TRBV29-1,TRBJ1-1,once,CSVSPTGLAGVLTEAFF,TGCAGCGTTAGTCCGACAGGACTCGCAGGGGTTCTCACTGAAGCTTTCTTT
NA,TRBV5-1,TRBJ1-5,many,CASSLGRQPQHF,TGTGCCAGCAGCTTAGGACGGCAGCCCCAGCATTTT
NA,TRBV4-1,TRBJ2-2,NA,CASSQGGRGTTGELFF,TGCGCCAGCAGCCAAGGAGGGAGAGGTACCACCGGGGAGCTGTTTTTT
NA,TRBV10-3,TRBJ2-6,NA,CAITEEEGTSGANVLTF,TGTGCCATCACCGAGGAGGAGGGTACATCTGGGGCCAACGTCCTGACTTTC
TRBD2,TRBV5-1,TRBJ2-2,NA,CASSLSGGSRSGELFF,TGTGCCAGCAGCTTATCTGGCGGGAGCAGGTCCGGGGAGCTGTTTTTT
NA,TRBV10-3,TRBJ2-3,few,CAISGVGKATDTQYF,TGTGCCATCAGTGGCGTAGGGAAGGCCACAGATACGCAGTATTTT
TRBD1,TRBV7-2,TRBJ2-7,NA,CASSQVQPGQGEQYF,TGTGCCAGCAGTCAAGTTCAACCCGGACAGGGCGAGCAGTACTTC
NA,TRBV25-1,TRBJ1-2,NA,CASSPRTVSSGNTF,TGTGCCAGCAGTCCGAGGACGGTGAGCTCTGGAAACACCTTC
TRBD1,TRBV25-1,TRBJ2-7,NA,CALGTGSIYEQYF,TGTGCCCTAGGGACAGGGAGCATCTACGAGCAGTACTTC
TRBD2,TRBV7-2,TRBJ2-7,NA,CASSPREGNEQYF,TGTGCCAGCAGCCCCCGGGAGGGCAACGAGCAGTACTTC
NA,TRBV5-5,TRBJ2-5,many,CASSLGVYQETQYF,TGTGCCAGCAGCTTGGGGGTGTACCAAGAGACCCAGTACTTC
NA,TRBV30,TRBJ1-5,NA,CAWSKTVGVNQPQHF,TGTGCCTGGAGCAAGACGGTCGGTGTGAATCAGCCCCAGCATTTT
NA,TRBV29-1,TRBJ1-2,NA,CSVEAQGYGYTF,TGCAGCGTTGAAGCCCAAGGCTATGGCTACACCTTC
TRBD2,TRBV12-3/TRBV12-4,TRBJ2-5,once,CASSLTSGSSSLETQYF,TGTGCCAGCAGTTTGACTAGCGGGAGTTCTTCGTTGGAGACCCAGTACTTC
NA,TRBV18,TRBJ2-5,few,CASSPPSGKETQYF,TGTGCCAGCTCACCACCGTCAGGAAAAGAGACCCAGTACTTC
NA,TRBV5-1,TRBJ2-7,many,CASSLTGTPPYEQYF,TGCGCCAGCAGCTTGACCGGGACACCACCCTACGAGCAGTACTTC
NA,TRBV5-1,TRBJ2-7,NA,CASSTGPAYEQYF,TGCGCCAGCAGTACCGGACCCGCATACGAGCAGTACTTC
NA,TRBV29-1,TRBJ2-5,NA,CSVEDWGETQCF,TGCAGCGTTGAAGATTGGGGTGAGACCCAGTGCTTC
TRBD2,TRBV20-1,TRBJ2-7,NA,CSASTSGLAGLYEQYF,TGCAGTGCTTCTACTTCGGGACTAGCGGGGCTCTACGAGCAGTACTTC
NA,TRBV20-1,TRBJ1-1,few,CSASQSGYTEAFF,TGCAGTGCTAGTCAATCAGGGTACACTGAAGCTTTCTTT
NA,TRBV6-2/TRBV6-3,TRBJ2-7,few,CASSLPLMGIYEQYF,TGTGCCAGCAGTTTACCCCTGATGGGGATCTACGAGCAGTACTTC
NA,TRBV7-2,TRBJ1-4,NA,CASSSEVFEKLFF,TGTGCCAGCAGCTCGGAGGTATTCGAAAAACTGTTTTTT
TRBD2,TRBV7-9,TRBJ2-5,NA,CASSGASGRARETQYF,TGTGCCAGCAGCGGGGCTAGCGGGAGGGCCCGGGAGACCCAGTACTTC
NA,TRBV11-1,TRBJ1-2,NA,CASSEDWGDNGYTF,TGTGCCAGCAGCGAAGATTGGGGGGACAATGGCTACACCTTC
TRBD2,TRBV15,TRBJ2-7,many,CATSREGVRGRAYEQYF,TGTGCCACCAGCAGAGAGGGTGTTCGGGGGAGGGCCTACGAGCAGTACTTC
NA,TRBV7-9,TRBJ2-7,NA,CASSLARARYEQYF,TGTGCCAGCAGCTTAGCACGGGCTCGCTACGAGCAGTACTTC
NA,TRBV20-1,TRBJ2-7,many,CSARRQGRYEQYF,TGCAGTGCTAGACGGCAGGGGAGGTACGAGCAGTACTTC